This TCR beta chain was captured by sequencing in a study of human T cells and chemical hapten exposure. For the study at large: The sensitizer, 2% DPC, was used on about 2 cm by about 2 cm of upper inner arm skin. Cases of alopecia areata, totalis or universalis occurred in a predominantly female patient group.

TCRdb re-called the RACE reads with MiXCR, one entry per CDR3 protein. Of a few hundred thousand distinct CDR3 sequences listed, about 6% are singletons. Findings and limits, study-wide: Donors were affected by alopecia, so their immune reaction might vary from that of healthy individuals. Among TCRs, those above 1 in 1000 frequency were unaffected by DPC sensitization.

This clonotype was counted many times. Its antigen is still unknown. Noted time point: patch test 2, 6 weeks after DPC sensitization. Indicated treatment: therapeutic diphenylcyclopropenone sensitization with weekly scalp DPC. The TCR was taken from a woman aged 18-29 years with alopecia areata. Some clones in this sample may be carry-over from other donors' samples. The sample was whole blood, taken in connection with sensitization to the hapten diphenylcyclopropenone (DPC).

CDR3 DNA: TGTGCCAGCAGTGTTCTGGGACCCGGAGGCTACGAGCAGTACTTC. This codes for CASSVLGPGGYEQYF. The V and J genes are TRBV6-1 and TRBJ2-7; D possibly uses TRBD1 or TRBD2 (5 bases each). The CDR3 length is 15 residues. Trimming cost V 4 bases and J 3 bases, with 16 bases left between them. Germline-derived CDR1 and CDR2 are MNHNS and SASEGT.